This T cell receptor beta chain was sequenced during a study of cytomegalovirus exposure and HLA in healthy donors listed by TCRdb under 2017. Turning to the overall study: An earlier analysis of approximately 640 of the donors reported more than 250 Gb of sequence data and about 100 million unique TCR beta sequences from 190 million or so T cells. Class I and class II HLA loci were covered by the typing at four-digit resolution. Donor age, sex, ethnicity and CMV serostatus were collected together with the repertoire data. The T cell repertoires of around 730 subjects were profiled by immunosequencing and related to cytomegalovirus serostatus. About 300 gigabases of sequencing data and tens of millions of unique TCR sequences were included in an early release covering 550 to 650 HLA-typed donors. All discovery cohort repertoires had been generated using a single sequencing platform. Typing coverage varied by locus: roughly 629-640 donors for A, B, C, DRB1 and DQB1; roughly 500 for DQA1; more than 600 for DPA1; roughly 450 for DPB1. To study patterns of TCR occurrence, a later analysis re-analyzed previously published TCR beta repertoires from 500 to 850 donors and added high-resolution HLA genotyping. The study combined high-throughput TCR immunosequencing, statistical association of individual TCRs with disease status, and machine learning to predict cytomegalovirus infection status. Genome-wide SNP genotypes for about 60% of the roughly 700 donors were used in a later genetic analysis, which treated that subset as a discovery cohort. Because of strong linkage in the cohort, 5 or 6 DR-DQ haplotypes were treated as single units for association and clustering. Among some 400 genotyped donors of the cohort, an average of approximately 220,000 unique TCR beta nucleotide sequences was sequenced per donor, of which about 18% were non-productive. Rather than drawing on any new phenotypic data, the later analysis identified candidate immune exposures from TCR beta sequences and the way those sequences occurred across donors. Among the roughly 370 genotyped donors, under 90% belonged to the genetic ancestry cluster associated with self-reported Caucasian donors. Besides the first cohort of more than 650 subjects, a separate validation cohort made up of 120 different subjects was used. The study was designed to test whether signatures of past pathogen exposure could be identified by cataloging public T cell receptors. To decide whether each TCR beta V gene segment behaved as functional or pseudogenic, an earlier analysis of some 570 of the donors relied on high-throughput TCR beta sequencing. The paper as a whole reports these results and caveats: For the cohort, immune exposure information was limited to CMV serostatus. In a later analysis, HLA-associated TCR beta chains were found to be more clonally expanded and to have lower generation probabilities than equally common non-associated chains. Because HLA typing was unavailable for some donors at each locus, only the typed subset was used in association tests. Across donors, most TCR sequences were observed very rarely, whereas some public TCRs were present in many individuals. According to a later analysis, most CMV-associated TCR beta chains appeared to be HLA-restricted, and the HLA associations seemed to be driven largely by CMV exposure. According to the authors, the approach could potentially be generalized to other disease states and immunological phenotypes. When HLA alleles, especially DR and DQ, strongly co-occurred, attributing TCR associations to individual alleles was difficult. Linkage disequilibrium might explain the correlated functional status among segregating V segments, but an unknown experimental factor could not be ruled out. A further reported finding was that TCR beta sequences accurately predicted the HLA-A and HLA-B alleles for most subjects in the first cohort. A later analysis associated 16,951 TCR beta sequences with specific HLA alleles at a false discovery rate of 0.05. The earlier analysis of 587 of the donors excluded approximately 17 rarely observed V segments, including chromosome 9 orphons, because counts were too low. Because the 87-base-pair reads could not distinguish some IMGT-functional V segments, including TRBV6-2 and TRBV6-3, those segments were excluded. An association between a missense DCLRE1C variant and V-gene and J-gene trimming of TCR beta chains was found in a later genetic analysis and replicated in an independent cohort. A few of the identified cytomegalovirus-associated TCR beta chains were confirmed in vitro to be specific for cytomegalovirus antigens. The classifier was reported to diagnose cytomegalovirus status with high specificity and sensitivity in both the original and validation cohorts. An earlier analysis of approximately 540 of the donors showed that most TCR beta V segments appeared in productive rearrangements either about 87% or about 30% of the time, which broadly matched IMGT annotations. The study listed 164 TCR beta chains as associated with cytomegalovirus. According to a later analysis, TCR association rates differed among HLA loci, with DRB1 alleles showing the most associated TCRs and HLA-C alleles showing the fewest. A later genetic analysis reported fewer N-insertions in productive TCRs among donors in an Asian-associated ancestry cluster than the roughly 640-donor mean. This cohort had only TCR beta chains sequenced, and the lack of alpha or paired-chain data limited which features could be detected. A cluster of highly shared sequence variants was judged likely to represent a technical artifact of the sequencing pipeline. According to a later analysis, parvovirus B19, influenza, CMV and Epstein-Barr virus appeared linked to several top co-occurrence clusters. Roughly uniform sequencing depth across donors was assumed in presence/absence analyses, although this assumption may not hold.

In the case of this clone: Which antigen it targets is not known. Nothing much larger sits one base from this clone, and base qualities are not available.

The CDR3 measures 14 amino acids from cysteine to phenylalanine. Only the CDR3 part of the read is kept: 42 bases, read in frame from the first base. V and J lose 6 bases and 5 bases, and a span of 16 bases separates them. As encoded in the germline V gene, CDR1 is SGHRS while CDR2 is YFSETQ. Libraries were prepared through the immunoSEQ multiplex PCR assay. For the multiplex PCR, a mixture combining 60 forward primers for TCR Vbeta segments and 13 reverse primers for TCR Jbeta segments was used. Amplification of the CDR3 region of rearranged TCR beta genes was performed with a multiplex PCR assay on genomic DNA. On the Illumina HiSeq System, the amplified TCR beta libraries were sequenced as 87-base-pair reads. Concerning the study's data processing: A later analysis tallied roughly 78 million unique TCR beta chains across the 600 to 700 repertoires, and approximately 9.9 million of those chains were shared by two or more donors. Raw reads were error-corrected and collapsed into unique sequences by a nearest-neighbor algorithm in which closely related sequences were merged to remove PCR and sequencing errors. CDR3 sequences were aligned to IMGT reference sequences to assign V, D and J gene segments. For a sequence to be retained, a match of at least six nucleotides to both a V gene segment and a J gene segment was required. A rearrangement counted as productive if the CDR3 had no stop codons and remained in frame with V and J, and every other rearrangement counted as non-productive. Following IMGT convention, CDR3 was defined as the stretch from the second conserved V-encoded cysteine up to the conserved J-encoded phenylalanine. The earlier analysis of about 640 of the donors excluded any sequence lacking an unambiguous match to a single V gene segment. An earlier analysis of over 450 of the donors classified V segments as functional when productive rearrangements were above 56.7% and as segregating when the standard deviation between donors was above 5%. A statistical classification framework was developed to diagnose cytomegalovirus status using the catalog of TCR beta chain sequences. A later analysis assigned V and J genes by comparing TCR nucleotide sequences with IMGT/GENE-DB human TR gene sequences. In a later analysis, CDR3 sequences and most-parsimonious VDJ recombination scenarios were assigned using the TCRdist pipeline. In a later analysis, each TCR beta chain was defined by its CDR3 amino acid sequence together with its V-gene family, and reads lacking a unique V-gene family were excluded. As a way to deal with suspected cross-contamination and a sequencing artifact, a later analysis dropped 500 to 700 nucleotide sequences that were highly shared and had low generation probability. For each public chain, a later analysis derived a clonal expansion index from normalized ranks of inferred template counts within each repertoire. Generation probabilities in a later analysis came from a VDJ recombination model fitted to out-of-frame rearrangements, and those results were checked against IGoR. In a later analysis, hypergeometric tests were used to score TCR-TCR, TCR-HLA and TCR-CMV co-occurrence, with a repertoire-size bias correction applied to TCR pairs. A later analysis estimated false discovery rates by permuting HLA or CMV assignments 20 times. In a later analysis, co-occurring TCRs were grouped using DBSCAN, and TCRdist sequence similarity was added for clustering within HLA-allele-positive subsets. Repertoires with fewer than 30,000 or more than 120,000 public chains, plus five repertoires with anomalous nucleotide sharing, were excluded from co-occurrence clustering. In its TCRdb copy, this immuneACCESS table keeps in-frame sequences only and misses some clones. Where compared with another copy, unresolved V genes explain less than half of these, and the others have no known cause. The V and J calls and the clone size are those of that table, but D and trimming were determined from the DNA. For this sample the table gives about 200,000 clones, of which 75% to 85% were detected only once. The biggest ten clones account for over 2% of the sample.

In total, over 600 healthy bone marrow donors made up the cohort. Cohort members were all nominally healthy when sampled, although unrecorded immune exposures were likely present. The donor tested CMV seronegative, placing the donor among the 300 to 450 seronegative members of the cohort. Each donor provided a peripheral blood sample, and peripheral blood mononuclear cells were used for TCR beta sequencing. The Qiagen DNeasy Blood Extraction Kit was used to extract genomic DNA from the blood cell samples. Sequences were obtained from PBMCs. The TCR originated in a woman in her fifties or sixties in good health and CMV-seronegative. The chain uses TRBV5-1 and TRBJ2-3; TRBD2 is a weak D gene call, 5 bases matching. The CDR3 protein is CASKDGGRRDTQYF. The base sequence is TGCGCCAGCAAGGATGGCGGGCGGCGAGATACGCAGTATTTT.